Each of the 22 T cell receptor beta chains below was sequenced from the same sample in a study of monozygotic twins with inflammatory bowel disease. TCRdb re-called the 5' RACE reads and shows each CDR3 protein once, DNA omitted. The specimen's table records approximately 140,000 distinct CDR3 sequences. Source material: blood. The source is a human donor with ulcerative colitis or Crohn's disease, or a healthy co-twin of an affected twin (not recorded which).

The chain joins TRBV29-1 to TRBJ1-1; TCRdb picks TRBD1, but there is no DNA to check that call. Germline CDR1 reads SQVTM; CDR2 reads ANQGSEA. The CDR3 length is 13 residues. The CDR3 sequence is CSVFLRGGTEAFF.

The V gene is TRBV20-1, the J gene TRBJ2-3; there is no DNA to check the TCRdb D call of TRBD1. CDR1 and CDR2 (germline): DFQATT, SNEGSKA (reference sequence). The CDR3 runs 15 residues. The CDR3 protein is CSARRQGVVTDTQYF.

This chain joins TRBV5-1 and TRBJ2-7; the D call of TRBD2 rests on TCRdb alone, since no DNA is present to check it. The CDR3 covers 13 residues. CDR1 SGHRS and CDR2 YFSETQ come from the germline V gene. The chain's CDR3 is CASSQLTSSEQYF.

The chain combines TRBV18 with TRBJ2-3; TCRdb gives TRBD1 as the D gene, but with no DNA this cannot be confirmed. The CDR3 consists of 12 residues. Germline CDR1 and CDR2: KGHSH and LQKENI. The CDR3 protein is CASSPPVREVYF.

V gene TRBV27 combines with J gene TRBJ2-3; without DNA, the TCRdb call of TRBD1 cannot be checked. There are 13 residues in the CDR3. The germline CDR1 and CDR2 sequences are MNHEY and SMNVEV (reference sequence). CDR3: CASRPGPTDTQYF.

The gene calls are TRBV7-3 and TRBJ2-1; TCRdb proposes TRBD1, but this gene call is untestable without DNA. CDR3 length: 16 residues. Germline CDR1 is SGHTA and CDR2 is FQGTGA. CDR3 residues: CASSLAWDTSYNEQFF. Drawing the rest from reference TRBV7-3 and TRBJ2-1, the complete variable domain is GAGVSQTPSNKVTEKGKYVELRCDPISGHTALYWYRQSLGQGPEFLIYFQGTGAADDSGLPNDRFFAVRPEGSVSTLKIQRTERGDSAVYLCASSLAWDTSYNEQFFGPGTRLTVL.

The chain combines TRBV5-1 with TRBJ1-4. Germline loops: CDR1 SGHRS, CDR2 YFSETQ. The CDR3 runs to 14 residues. The CDR3 here is CASSLGSGNEKLFF.

The chain joins TRBV12-3 or TRBV12-4 to TRBJ1-2; TCRdb's D call, TRBD1, is unchecked because there is no DNA. The CDR3 is made up of 15 amino acids. The CDR3 spells CASSLRPGTSYGYTF.

V gene TRBV5-1 combines with J gene TRBJ1-6; the D gene TCRdb calls, TRBD1, cannot be checked with no DNA. The germline V gene encodes CDR1 SGHRS and CDR2 YFSETQ. The CDR3 loop spans 15 amino acids. CDR3 residues: CASSLGDRTNSPLHF.

The CDR3 is CASSLVNIHREGQFF. The rearrangement joins TRBV11-2 to TRBJ2-1; TCRdb designates TRBD1, a call that cannot be tested without DNA. Germline V lookup: CDR1 SGHAT, CDR2 FQNNGV. There are 15 residues in the CDR3. Full variable domain (rest looked up from reference TRBV11-2 and TRBJ2-1): EAGVAQSPRYKIIEKRQSVAFWCNPISGHATLYWYQQILGQGPKLLIQFQNNGVVDDSQLPKDRFSAERLKGVDSTLKIQPAKLEDSAVYLCASSLVNIHREGQFFGPGTRLTVL.

The rearrangement links TRBV29-1 to TRBJ2-2; with no DNA, the TCRdb D assignment of TRBD2 cannot be verified. This CDR3 region has 14 residues. Germline-derived CDR1 and CDR2 are SQVTM and ANQGSEA. The CDR3: CSVSSGGGTGELFF.

V gene TRBV5-1 combines with J gene TRBJ1-1. CDR1 is SGHRS, CDR2 YFSETQ, per germline. The CDR3 runs to 13 residues. The CDR3 sequence is CASSFGQYTEAFF.

The rearrangement uses TRBV20-1 and TRBJ2-1; TCRdb reports TRBD1, a call that lacks DNA to check it against. The CDR3 extends over 16 amino acids. Looked up from germline, CDR1 is DFQATT and CDR2 is SNEGSKA (reference sequence). CDR3 region: CSARGPTGQSYNEQFF.

The chain joins TRBV6-1 to TRBJ1-1. The CDR3 has 14 amino acids. Germline CDR1 MNHNS, CDR2 SASEGT. The CDR3 is CASSVTYGDSEAFF.

The V and J genes are TRBV10-2 and TRBJ1-2; absent DNA, TCRdb's TRBD1 call cannot be checked. The CDR3 is 16 amino acids. Germline V gene data show CDR1 as WSHSY and CDR2 as SAAADI. CDR3 in amino acids: CASSATPDRGFFGYTF.

The chain uses TRBV6-2 or TRBV6-3 and TRBJ2-4; TCRdb returns TRBD1, unconfirmable since there is no DNA. CDR1 and CDR2 from the germline V gene are MNHEY and SVGEGT. The length of the CDR3 is 14 residues. CDR3 protein: CASSRTGAKNIQYF.

This rearrangement joins TRBV12-3 or TRBV12-4 to TRBJ1-2; as DNA is missing, the TRBD1 call by TCRdb cannot be tested. This CDR3 is built from 14 residues. The CDR3 loop reads CASSSRGGLYGYTF.

The chain employs TRBV7-3 and TRBJ2-7. This CDR3 comprises 15 residues. Germline-derived CDR1 and CDR2 are SGHTA and FQGTGA. Here the CDR3 reads CASSLTSGPQYEQYF.

The chain recombines TRBV7-6 with TRBJ1-1; TCRdb designates TRBD1, a call that cannot be tested without DNA. Germline CDR1 reads SGHVS; CDR2 reads FNYEAQ. This CDR3 has 16 residues. The CDR3 sequence is CASSASQGTRITEAFF.

V and J are TRBV7-9 and TRBJ2-7. This CDR3 has 13 residues. Germline V lookup: CDR1 SEHNR, CDR2 FQNEAQ (reference sequence). The CDR3 is CASSLGQNYEQYF.

The CDR3 reads CASSPDVPLVVETQYF. The genes are TRBV11-2 and TRBJ2-5; the D call from TCRdb, TRBD1, cannot be confirmed without DNA. CDR1 SGHAT and CDR2 FQNNGV come from the germline V gene. The CDR3 consists of 16 residues.

The CDR3: CASRVGTDNSPLHF. This chain links TRBV19 with TRBJ1-6; no DNA is available, so the TRBD1 call from TCRdb remains unchecked. The CDR3 is made up of 14 amino acids. Germline V lookup: CDR1 LNHDA, CDR2 SQIVND (reference sequence).